These T cell receptor beta chains were read from a single sample in a study of T cell responses to AZD1222 COVID-19 vaccine. Sequencing was performed with immunoSEQ multiplex PCR; in TCRdb, only in-frame clones are kept and a portion is missing. The table records over 100,000 clones, roughly 85% of them present only once. Sequenced material: peripheral blood, taken 28 days after the second dose of the MenACWY control vaccine. These receptors came from an adult who received the MenACWY meningococcal vaccine as a control. Each CDR3 is given with its conserved first and last residue. The D gene is left open where the match is weak. A clone size is listed for some rows: how often the clone was seen (once, few, many), or a class if it is expanded.

j_call: TRBJ2-3
v_call: TRBV7-2
clone_size: NA
d_call: TRBD2
cdr3_nt: TGTGCCAGCAGCCCAAGCCTAGCGGAAGGGGGCACAGATACGCAGTATTTT
cdr3_aa: CASSPSLAEGGTDTQYF

j_call: TRBJ1-3
v_call: TRBV12-5
clone_size: NA
d_call: NA
cdr3_nt: TGTGCTAGTGGTTTGGCCTCTGGAAACACCATATATTTT
cdr3_aa: CASGLASGNTIYF

j_call: TRBJ1-2
v_call: TRBV27
clone_size: NA
d_call: NA
cdr3_nt: TGTGCCAGCAGTAAACAGGGTGACTATGGCTACACCTTC
cdr3_aa: CASSKQGDYGYTF

j_call: TRBJ1-5
v_call: TRBV25-1
clone_size: NA
d_call: TRBD1
cdr3_nt: TGTGCCAGCAGTGGGGGACAGTTGCTCAATCAGCCCCAGCATTTT
cdr3_aa: CASSGGQLLNQPQHF

j_call: TRBJ2-1
v_call: TRBV29-1
clone_size: NA
d_call: TRBD2
cdr3_nt: TGCAGCACTAGCGGGGGCCCTAGCTCCTACAATGAGCAGTTCTTC
cdr3_aa: CSTSGGPSSYNEQFF

j_call: TRBJ2-7
v_call: TRBV19
clone_size: NA
d_call: TRBD1
cdr3_nt: TGTGCCAGTAGTACCGCCGGGACAGGGCCCTACGAGCAGTACTTC
cdr3_aa: CASSTAGTGPYEQYF

j_call: TRBJ2-1
v_call: TRBV4-1
clone_size: NA
d_call: NA
cdr3_nt: TGCGCCAGCAGCCAACCATTTGGGGAGCAGTTCTTC
cdr3_aa: CASSQPFGEQFF

j_call: TRBJ2-4
v_call: TRBV5-5
clone_size: NA
d_call: TRBD1
cdr3_nt: TGTGCCAGCAGCTTGTTCGACAGGGCTGCCAAAAACATTCAGTACTTC
cdr3_aa: CASSLFDRAAKNIQYF

j_call: TRBJ1-6
v_call: TRBV11-2
clone_size: NA
d_call: TRBD1
cdr3_nt: TGTGCCAGCAGCCCCTCGGGGACAGGGTCCTCCAATTCACCCCTCCACTTT
cdr3_aa: CASSPSGTGSSNSPLHF

j_call: TRBJ2-1
v_call: TRBV10-3
clone_size: NA
d_call: NA
cdr3_nt: TGTGCCATCAGGGAACAGAACAATGAGCAGTTCTTC
cdr3_aa: CAIREQNNEQFF

j_call: TRBJ1-3
v_call: TRBV11-2
clone_size: NA
d_call: NA
cdr3_nt: TGTGCCAGCAGCTTAGATCGTGGACGGTACTCTGGAAACACCATATATTTT
cdr3_aa: CASSLDRGRYSGNTIYF

j_call: TRBJ2-2
v_call: TRBV12-5
clone_size: NA
d_call: TRBD1
cdr3_nt: TGTGCTAGTGGTCGGGACAGGGGGCAAAGCGGGGAGCTGTTTTTT
cdr3_aa: CASGRDRGQSGELFF

j_call: TRBJ2-6
v_call: TRBV19
clone_size: NA
d_call: NA
cdr3_nt: TGTGCCAGTAGTTTAATCGGGAGTACTGGGGCCAACGTCCTGACTTTC
cdr3_aa: CASSLIGSTGANVLTF

j_call: TRBJ1-1
v_call: TRBV18
clone_size: once
d_call: TRBD1
cdr3_nt: TGTGCCAGCTCACCAACCTCAGGGGGGAACACTGAAGCTTTCTTT
cdr3_aa: CASSPTSGGNTEAFF

j_call: TRBJ2-1
v_call: TRBV6-5
clone_size: NA
d_call: TRBD2
cdr3_nt: TGTGCCATTCAGCGCTCTAGCGGGGGTTCTAATGAGCAGTTCTTC
cdr3_aa: CAIQRSSGGSNEQFF

j_call: TRBJ2-1
v_call: TRBV12-3/TRBV12-4
clone_size: NA
d_call: NA
cdr3_nt: TGTGCCAGCAGTTCCCAGGGACACAATGAGCAGTTCTTC
cdr3_aa: CASSSQGHNEQFF

j_call: TRBJ1-5
v_call: TRBV12-3/TRBV12-4
clone_size: NA
d_call: NA
cdr3_nt: TGTGCCAGCAGTCTGGACACTGTTAAGCATTTT
cdr3_aa: CASSLDTVKHF

j_call: TRBJ1-5
v_call: TRBV5-1
clone_size: NA
d_call: NA
cdr3_nt: TGCGCCAGCAGCTTGGACGGGGGAATTGGCAATCAGCCCCAGCATTTT
cdr3_aa: CASSLDGGIGNQPQHF

j_call: TRBJ1-1
v_call: TRBV27
clone_size: NA
d_call: NA
cdr3_nt: TGTGCCAGCAGTTTCAGGGGTTCTGAAGCTTTCTTT
cdr3_aa: CASSFRGSEAFF

j_call: TRBJ2-5
v_call: TRBV7-2
clone_size: once
d_call: TRBD2
cdr3_nt: TGTGCCAGCAGCCCCCTTAGCGGGAGCGCGGGGACCCAGTACTTC
cdr3_aa: CASSPLSGSAGTQYF

j_call: TRBJ1-6
v_call: TRBV28
clone_size: once
d_call: NA
cdr3_nt: TGTGCCAGCGCTCCCCCGTCGTCTGGTTCACCCCTCCACTTT
cdr3_aa: CASAPPSSGSPLHF

j_call: TRBJ2-1
v_call: TRBV7-9
clone_size: few
d_call: TRBD2
cdr3_nt: TGTGCCAGCAGCTTACTCCCAGCGGGGGGATCGGTTGAGCAGTTCTTC
cdr3_aa: CASSLLPAGGSVEQFF

j_call: TRBJ1-2
v_call: TRBV2
clone_size: NA
d_call: TRBD1
cdr3_nt: TGTGCCAGCAGCGCACAGGGGTTCGATGGCTACACCTTC
cdr3_aa: CASSAQGFDGYTF

j_call: TRBJ1-5
v_call: TRBV7-2
clone_size: NA
d_call: NA
cdr3_nt: TGTGCCAGCAGCTTAGGCATTGGGTTAGGGCCCCAGCATTTT
cdr3_aa: CASSLGIGLGPQHF

j_call: TRBJ2-3
v_call: TRBV7-2
clone_size: NA
d_call: TRBD2
cdr3_nt: TGTGCCAGCAGCTTAGTGGCTAGCGGTACCTTGTGGGATACGCAGTATTTT
cdr3_aa: CASSLVASGTLWDTQYF

j_call: TRBJ2-3
v_call: TRBV30
clone_size: NA
d_call: NA
cdr3_nt: TGTGCCTGGAGCGCCATTAGCGGTACGCAGTATTTT
cdr3_aa: CAWSAISGTQYF

j_call: TRBJ2-7
v_call: TRBV7-9
clone_size: once
d_call: NA
cdr3_nt: TGTGCCAGCAGCCCCCGGGCACTCGAGCAGTACTTC
cdr3_aa: CASSPRALEQYF

j_call: TRBJ2-1
v_call: TRBV7-9
clone_size: NA
d_call: TRBD2
cdr3_nt: TGTGCCAGCAGCCCGGGACTAGCGGGGCTTAGTGAGCAGTTCTTC
cdr3_aa: CASSPGLAGLSEQFF

j_call: TRBJ2-2
v_call: TRBV5-1
clone_size: NA
d_call: TRBD1
cdr3_nt: TGCGCCAGCAGCTTAGCCGGGACAGCCGGGGAGCTGTTTTTT
cdr3_aa: CASSLAGTAGELFF

j_call: TRBJ1-4
v_call: TRBV7-8
clone_size: few
d_call: NA
cdr3_nt: TGTGCCAGCAGCTTTAGCAGGGCCGGAGAAAAACTGTTTTTT
cdr3_aa: CASSFSRAGEKLFF

j_call: TRBJ1-1
v_call: TRBV28
clone_size: few
d_call: NA
cdr3_nt: TGTGCCAGCTATTCTTGGCTCACTGAAGCTTTCTTT
cdr3_aa: CASYSWLTEAFF

j_call: TRBJ1-2
v_call: TRBV11-2
clone_size: NA
d_call: TRBD1
cdr3_nt: TGTGCCAGCAGCTTAGGGACAGGGGGCCCCTATGGCTACACCTTC
cdr3_aa: CASSLGTGGPYGYTF

j_call: TRBJ1-1
v_call: TRBV11-1
clone_size: NA
d_call: NA
cdr3_nt: TGTGCCAGCAGCTTAATTCTGGGTGGCGCGACTGAAGCTTTCTTT
cdr3_aa: CASSLILGGATEAFF

j_call: TRBJ1-2
v_call: TRBV2
clone_size: NA
d_call: NA
cdr3_nt: TGTGCCAGCAGCTCCCGGGACCGATTTAGGCATGGCTACACCTTC
cdr3_aa: CASSSRDRFRHGYTF

j_call: TRBJ2-2
v_call: TRBV6-5
clone_size: NA
d_call: NA
cdr3_nt: TGTGCCGGGCGGGTAGTAAACACCGGGGAGCTGTTTTTT
cdr3_aa: CAGRVVNTGELFF

j_call: TRBJ1-4
v_call: TRBV28
clone_size: NA
d_call: NA
cdr3_nt: TGTGCCAGCAGTTTATGGCAGGGGAAGGATGAAAAACTGTTTTTT
cdr3_aa: CASSLWQGKDEKLFF

j_call: TRBJ1-1
v_call: TRBV7-9
clone_size: NA
d_call: NA
cdr3_nt: TGTGCCAGCAGCGTGTTTGTGGCGTCGAACACTGAAGCTTTCTTT
cdr3_aa: CASSVFVASNTEAFF

j_call: TRBJ1-2
v_call: TRBV7-2
clone_size: NA
d_call: NA
cdr3_nt: TGTGCCAGCAGCTTAAGGGAGGGCGACTATGGCTACACCTTC
cdr3_aa: CASSLREGDYGYTF

j_call: TRBJ1-2
v_call: TRBV18
clone_size: NA
d_call: TRBD1
cdr3_nt: TGTGCCAGCTCGCGTGGGACAGATGGCTACACCTTC
cdr3_aa: CASSRGTDGYTF

j_call: TRBJ2-1
v_call: TRBV5-1
clone_size: NA
d_call: NA
cdr3_nt: TGCGCCAGCAGCTCCAGTTCTGACAGGAGGGATGAGCAGTTCTTC
cdr3_aa: CASSSSSDRRDEQFF

j_call: TRBJ1-4
v_call: TRBV6-4
clone_size: few
d_call: NA
cdr3_nt: TGTGCCAGCAGTGACTCCGGGCGTGGACGACTGTTTTTT
cdr3_aa: CASSDSGRGRLFF

j_call: TRBJ1-6
v_call: TRBV6-5
clone_size: NA
d_call: NA
cdr3_nt: TGTGCCAGCAGGGGGGCTGGAAATTCACCCCTCCACTTT
cdr3_aa: CASRGAGNSPLHF

j_call: TRBJ1-5
v_call: TRBV12-3/TRBV12-4
clone_size: NA
d_call: NA
cdr3_nt: TGTGCCAGCAGTGCCCGGAATCAGCCCCAGCATTTT
cdr3_aa: CASSARNQPQHF

j_call: TRBJ2-7
v_call: TRBV11-2
clone_size: NA
d_call: TRBD1
cdr3_nt: TGTGCCAGCAGCTTAGATACCAGGGGGCGGTTTGAGCAGTACTTC
cdr3_aa: CASSLDTRGRFEQYF

j_call: TRBJ1-1
v_call: TRBV7-3
clone_size: NA
d_call: TRBD1
cdr3_nt: TGTGCCAGCAGCTCAATGACAGGGGTGAACACTGAAGCTTTCTTT
cdr3_aa: CASSSMTGVNTEAFF

j_call: TRBJ1-5
v_call: TRBV28
clone_size: few
d_call: NA
cdr3_nt: TGTGCCAGCAGGGTAGGGTCTCAGCCCCAGCATTTT
cdr3_aa: CASRVGSQPQHF

j_call: TRBJ2-3
v_call: TRBV12-5
clone_size: NA
d_call: NA
cdr3_nt: TGTGCTAGTGGTCCGGACAGATTCACAGATACGCAGTATTTT
cdr3_aa: CASGPDRFTDTQYF

j_call: TRBJ2-5
v_call: TRBV28
clone_size: NA
d_call: NA
cdr3_nt: TGTGCCAGCAGTCCGTGGGTCGAGGGGAAAGAGACCCAGTACTTC
cdr3_aa: CASSPWVEGKETQYF

j_call: TRBJ1-5
v_call: TRBV2
clone_size: NA
d_call: NA
cdr3_nt: TGTGCCAGCAGTATTCAGGGAAGCAATCAGCCCCAGCATTTT
cdr3_aa: CASSIQGSNQPQHF

j_call: TRBJ1-1
v_call: TRBV29-1
clone_size: NA
d_call: NA
cdr3_nt: TGCAGCGGGAGAGACAGTGAAGCTTTCTTT
cdr3_aa: CSGRDSEAFF

j_call: TRBJ1-5
v_call: TRBV10-3
clone_size: few
d_call: NA
cdr3_nt: TGTGCCATCGGGACGGACGGCAATCAGCCCCAGCATTTT
cdr3_aa: CAIGTDGNQPQHF